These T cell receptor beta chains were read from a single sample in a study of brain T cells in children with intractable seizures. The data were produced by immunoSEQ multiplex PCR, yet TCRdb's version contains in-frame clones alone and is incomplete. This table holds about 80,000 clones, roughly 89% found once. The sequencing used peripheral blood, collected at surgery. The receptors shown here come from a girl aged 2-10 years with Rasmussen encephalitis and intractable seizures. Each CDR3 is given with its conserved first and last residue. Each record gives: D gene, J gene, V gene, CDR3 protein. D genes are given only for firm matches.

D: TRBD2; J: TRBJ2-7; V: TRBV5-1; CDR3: CASSRTRDSYEQYF
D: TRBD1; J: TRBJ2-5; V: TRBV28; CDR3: CASSFSGQGTETQYF
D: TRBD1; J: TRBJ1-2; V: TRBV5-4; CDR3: CASSVDRGYGGYTF
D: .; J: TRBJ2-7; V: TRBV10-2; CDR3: CASLNRAGSYEQYF
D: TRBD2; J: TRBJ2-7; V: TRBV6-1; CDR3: CASSELIAGGLIF
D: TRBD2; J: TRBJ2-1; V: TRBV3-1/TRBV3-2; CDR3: CASSQHGLAGYNEQFF
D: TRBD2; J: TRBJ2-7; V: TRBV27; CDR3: CASRKALAGGPYEQYF
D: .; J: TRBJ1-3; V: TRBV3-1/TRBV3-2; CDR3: CASSQIAAGNTIYF
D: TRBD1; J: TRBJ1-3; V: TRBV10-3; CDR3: CATGQGTSGNTIYF
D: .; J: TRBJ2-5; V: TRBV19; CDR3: CASSRGGAGETQYF
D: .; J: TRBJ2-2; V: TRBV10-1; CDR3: CASNATVGTGELFF
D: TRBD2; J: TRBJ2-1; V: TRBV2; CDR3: CASSEGGRISPQQFF
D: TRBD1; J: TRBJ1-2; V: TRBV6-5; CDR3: CATSTGGDGYTF
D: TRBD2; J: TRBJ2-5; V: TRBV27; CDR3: CASSYPGLAGEETQYF
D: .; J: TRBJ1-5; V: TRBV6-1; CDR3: CASSEGERSNQPQHF
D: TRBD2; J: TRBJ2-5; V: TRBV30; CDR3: CAWSALAGPGAQYF
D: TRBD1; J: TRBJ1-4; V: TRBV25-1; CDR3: CASSERDRAPTNEKLFF
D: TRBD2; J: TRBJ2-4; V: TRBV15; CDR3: CATSPGLAGGQYF
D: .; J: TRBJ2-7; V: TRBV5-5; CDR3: CASSLSGVSDKRKREYF
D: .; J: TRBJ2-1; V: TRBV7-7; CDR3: CASSSSARSDNEQFF
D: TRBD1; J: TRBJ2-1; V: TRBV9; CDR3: CASSVEGTVPNEQFF
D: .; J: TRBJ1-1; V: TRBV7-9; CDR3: CASSLTRNGDTEAFF
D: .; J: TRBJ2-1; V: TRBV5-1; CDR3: CASSPAFGTIYNEQFF
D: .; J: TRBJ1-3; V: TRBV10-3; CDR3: CAISEAFGDANLGGSGNTIYF